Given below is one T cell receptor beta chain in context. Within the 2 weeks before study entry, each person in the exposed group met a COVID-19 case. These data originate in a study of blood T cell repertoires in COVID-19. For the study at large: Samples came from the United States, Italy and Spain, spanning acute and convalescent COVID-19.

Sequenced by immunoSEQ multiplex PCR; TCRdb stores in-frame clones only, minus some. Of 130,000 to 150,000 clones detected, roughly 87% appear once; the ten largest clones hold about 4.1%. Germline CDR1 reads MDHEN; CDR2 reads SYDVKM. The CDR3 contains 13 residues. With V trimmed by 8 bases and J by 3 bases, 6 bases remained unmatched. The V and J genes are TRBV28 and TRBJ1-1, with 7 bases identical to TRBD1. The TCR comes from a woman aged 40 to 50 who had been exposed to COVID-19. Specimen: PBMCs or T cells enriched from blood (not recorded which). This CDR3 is CASERGLDTEAFF. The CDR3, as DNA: TGTGCCAGCGAGAGGGGGCTTGACACTGAAGCTTTCTTT.